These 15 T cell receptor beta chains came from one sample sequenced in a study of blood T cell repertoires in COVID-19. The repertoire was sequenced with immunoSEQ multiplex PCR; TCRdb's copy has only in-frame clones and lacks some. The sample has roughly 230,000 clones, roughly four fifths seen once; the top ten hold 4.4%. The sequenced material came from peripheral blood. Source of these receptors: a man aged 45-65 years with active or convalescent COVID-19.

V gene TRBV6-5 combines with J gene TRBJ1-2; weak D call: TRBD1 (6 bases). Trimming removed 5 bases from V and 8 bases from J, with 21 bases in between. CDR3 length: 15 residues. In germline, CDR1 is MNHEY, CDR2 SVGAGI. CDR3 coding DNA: TGTGCCAGCAGTACGTCCGGGGGGGGCGGCCTCGGCTACACCTTC. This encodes CASSTSGGGGLGYTF.

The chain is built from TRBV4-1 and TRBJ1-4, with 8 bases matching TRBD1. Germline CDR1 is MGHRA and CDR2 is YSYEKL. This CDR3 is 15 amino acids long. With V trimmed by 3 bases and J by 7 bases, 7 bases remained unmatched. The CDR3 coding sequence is TGCGCCAGCAGCCATTCCGGACAGGGAATTGAAAAACTGTTTTTT. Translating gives CASSHSGQGIEKLFF.

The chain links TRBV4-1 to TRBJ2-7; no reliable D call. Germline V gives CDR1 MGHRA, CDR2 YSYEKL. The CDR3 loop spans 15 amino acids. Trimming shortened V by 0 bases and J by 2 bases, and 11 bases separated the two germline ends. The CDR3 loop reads CASSQERNNAYEQYF. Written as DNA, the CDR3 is TGCGCCAGCAGCCAAGAACGTAACAATGCCTACGAGCAGTACTTC.

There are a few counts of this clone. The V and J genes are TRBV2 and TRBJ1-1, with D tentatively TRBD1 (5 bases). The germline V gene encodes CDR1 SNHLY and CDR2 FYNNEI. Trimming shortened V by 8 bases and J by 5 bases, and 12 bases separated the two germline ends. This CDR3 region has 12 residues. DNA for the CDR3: TGTGCCAGCGGGAGGGGCAGGACTGAAGCTTTCTTT. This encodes CASGRGRTEAFF.

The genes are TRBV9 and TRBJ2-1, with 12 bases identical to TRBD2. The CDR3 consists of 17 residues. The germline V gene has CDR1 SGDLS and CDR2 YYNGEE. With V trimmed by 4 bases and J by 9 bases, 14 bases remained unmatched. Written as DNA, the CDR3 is TGTGCCAGCAGCACCCGGACTAGCGGGATGGGAGCAGGTGAGCAGTTCTTC. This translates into CASSTRTSGMGAGEQFF.

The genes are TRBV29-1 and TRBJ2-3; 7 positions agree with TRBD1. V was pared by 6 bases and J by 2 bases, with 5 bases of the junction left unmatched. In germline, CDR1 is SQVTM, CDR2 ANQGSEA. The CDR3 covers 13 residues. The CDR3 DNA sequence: TGCAGCGTCCGGGACAGCCTCACAGATACGCAGTATTTT. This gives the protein CSVRDSLTDTQYF.

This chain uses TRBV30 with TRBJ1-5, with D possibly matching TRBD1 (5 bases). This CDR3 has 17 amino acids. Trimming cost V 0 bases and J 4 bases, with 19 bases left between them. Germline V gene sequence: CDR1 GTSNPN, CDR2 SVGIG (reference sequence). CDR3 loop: CAWSVRGSGGRNQPQHF. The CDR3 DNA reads TGTGCCTGGAGTGTACGGGGATCCGGGGGGAGGAATCAGCCCCAGCATTTT.

CDR3 nucleotide sequence: TGTGCCAGCAGCCAAGATTTGGCAGGGACTGGAAACACCATATATTTT. It is translated as CASSQDLAGTGNTIYF. The V gene is TRBV4-2, the J gene TRBJ1-3, with D possibly being TRBD1 (5 bases). This CDR3 contains 16 residues. CDR1 and CDR2 from the germline V gene are LGHNA and YNFKEQ. Trimming shortened V by 0 bases and J by 2 bases, and 11 bases separated the two germline ends.

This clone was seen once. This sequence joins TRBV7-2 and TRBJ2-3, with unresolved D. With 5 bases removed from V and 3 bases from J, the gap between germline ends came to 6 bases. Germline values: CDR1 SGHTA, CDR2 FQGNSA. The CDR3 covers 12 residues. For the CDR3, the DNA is TGTGCCAGCAGCCTATGGACAGATACGCAGTATTTT. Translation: CASSLWTDTQYF.

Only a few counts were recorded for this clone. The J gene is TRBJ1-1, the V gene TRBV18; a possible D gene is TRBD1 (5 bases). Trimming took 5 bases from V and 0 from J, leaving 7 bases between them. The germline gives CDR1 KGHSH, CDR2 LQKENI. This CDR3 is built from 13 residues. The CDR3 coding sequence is TGTGCCAGCTCAGACAGTATGAACACTGAAGCTTTCTTT. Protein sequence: CASSDSMNTEAFF.

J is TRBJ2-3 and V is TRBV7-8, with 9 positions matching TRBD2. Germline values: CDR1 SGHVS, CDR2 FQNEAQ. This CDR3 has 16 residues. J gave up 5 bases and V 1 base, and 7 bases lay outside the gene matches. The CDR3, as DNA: TGTGCCAGCAGCTTAGAATTAGCGGGGGAGGAAGATACGCAGTATTTT. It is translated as CASSLELAGEEDTQYF.

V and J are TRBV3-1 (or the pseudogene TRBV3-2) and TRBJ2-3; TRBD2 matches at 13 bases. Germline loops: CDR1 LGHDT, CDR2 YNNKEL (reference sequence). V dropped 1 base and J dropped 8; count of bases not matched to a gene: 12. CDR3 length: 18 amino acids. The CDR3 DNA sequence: TGTGCCAGCAGCCAAGTGGGGGCCGCACTAGCGGGGGGGCCTACGCAGTATTTT. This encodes CASSQVGAALAGGPTQYF.

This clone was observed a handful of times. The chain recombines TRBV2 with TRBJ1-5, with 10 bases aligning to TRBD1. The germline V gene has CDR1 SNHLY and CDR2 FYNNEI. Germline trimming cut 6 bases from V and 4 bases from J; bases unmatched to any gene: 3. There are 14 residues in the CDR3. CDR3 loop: CASSGTGANQPQHF. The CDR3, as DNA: TGTGCCAGCAGCGGGACAGGGGCAAATCAGCCCCAGCATTTT.

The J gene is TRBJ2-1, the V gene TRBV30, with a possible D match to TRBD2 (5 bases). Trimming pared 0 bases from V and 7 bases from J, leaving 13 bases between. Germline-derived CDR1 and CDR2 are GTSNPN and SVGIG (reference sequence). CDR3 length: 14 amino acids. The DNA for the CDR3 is TGTGCCTGGAGTGTACCGCGGAGAGGGAATGAGCAGTTCTTC. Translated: CAWSVPRRGNEQFF.

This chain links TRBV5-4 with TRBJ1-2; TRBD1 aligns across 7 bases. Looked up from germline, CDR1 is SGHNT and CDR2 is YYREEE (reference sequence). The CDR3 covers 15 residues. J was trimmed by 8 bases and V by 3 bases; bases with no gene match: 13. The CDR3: CASSSGQVPPYGYTF. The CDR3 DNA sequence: TGTGCCAGCAGCTCCGGACAGGTGCCCCCCTACGGCTACACCTTC.